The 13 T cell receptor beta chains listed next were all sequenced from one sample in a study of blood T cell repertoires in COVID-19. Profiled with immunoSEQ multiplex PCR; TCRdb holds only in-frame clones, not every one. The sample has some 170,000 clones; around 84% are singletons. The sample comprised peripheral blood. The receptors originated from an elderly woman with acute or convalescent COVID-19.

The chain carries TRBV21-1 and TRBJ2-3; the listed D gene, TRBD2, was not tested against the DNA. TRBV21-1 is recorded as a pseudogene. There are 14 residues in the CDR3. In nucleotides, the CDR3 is TGTGCCAGCAGCAAATATCCTAGCACAGATACGCAGTATTTT. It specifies CASSKYPSTDTQYF.

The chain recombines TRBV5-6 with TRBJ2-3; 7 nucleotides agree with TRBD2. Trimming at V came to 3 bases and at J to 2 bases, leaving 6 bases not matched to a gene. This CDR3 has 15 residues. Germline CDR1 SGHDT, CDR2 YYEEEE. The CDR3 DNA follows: TGTGCCAGCAGCTGGGTGGGAGGGTACACAGATACGCAGTATTTT. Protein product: CASSWVGGYTDTQYF.

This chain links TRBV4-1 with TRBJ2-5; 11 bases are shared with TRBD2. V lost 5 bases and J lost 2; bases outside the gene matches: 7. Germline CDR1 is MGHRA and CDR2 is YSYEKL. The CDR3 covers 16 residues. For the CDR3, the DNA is TGCGCCAGCAGCGTCGGGACTAGCGGAGTTCAAGAGACCCAGTACTTC. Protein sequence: CASSVGTSGVQETQYF.

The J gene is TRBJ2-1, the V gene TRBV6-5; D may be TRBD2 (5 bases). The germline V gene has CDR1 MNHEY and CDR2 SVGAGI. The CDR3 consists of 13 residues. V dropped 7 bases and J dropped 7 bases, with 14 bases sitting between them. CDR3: CASMSGSLNEQFF. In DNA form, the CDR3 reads TGTGCCAGCATGTCGGGGTCTTTGAATGAGCAGTTCTTC.

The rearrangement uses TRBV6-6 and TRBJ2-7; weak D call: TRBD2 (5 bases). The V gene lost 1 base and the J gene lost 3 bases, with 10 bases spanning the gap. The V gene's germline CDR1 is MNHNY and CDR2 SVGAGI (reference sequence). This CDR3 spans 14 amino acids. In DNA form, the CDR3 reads TGTGCCAGCAGTTACTTCGGGGAAGGCTACGAGCAGTACTTC. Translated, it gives CASSYFGEGYEQYF.

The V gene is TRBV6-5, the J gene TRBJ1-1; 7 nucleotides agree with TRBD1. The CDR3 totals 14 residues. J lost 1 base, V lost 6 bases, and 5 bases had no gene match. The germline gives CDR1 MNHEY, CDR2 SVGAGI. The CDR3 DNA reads TGTGCCAGCAGCCCCGGGACAGCGAACACTGAAGCTTTCTTT. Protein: CASSPGTANTEAFF.

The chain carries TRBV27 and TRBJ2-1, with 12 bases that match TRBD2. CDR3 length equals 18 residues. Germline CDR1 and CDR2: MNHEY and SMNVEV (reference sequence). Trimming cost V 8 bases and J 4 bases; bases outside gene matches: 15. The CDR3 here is CASGASGRGHLPYNEQFF. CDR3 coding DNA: TGTGCCAGCGGGGCTAGCGGGAGGGGTCACTTACCATACAATGAGCAGTTCTTC.

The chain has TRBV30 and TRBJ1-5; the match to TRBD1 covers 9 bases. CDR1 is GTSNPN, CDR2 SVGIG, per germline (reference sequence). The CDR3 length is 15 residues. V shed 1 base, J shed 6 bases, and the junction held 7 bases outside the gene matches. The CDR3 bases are TGTGCCTGGAGTGAGGGGACAGGGATGTTTCAGCCCCAGCATTTT. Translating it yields CAWSEGTGMFQPQHF.

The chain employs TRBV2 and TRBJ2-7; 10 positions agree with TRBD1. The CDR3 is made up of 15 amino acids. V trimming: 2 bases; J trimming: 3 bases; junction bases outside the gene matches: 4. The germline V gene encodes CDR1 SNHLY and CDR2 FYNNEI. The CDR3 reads CASSERTGGVYEQYF. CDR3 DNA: TGTGCCAGCAGTGAACGGACAGGGGGGGTCTACGAGCAGTACTTC.

CDR3 residues: CASSVRGTGREAFF. In DNA form, the CDR3 reads TGTGCCAGCAGCGTGAGAGGGACAGGGCGGGAAGCTTTCTTT. This sequence joins TRBV9 and TRBJ1-1; TRBD1 agrees at 9 bases. V lost 2 bases and J lost 8; bases outside the gene matches: 7. There are 14 residues in the CDR3. Germline V CDR1 and CDR2: SGDLS, YYNGEE.

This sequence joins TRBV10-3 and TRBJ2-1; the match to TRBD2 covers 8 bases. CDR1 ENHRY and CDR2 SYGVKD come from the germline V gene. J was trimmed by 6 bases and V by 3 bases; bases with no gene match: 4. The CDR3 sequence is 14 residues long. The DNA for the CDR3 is TGTGCCATCAGTGATCGGGGACTAGTCAATGAGCAGTTCTTC. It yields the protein CAISDRGLVNEQFF.

DNA of the CDR3: TGCAGTGCTAGTAGTCCAGGGGGCACCTACGAGCAGTACTTC. Protein: CSASSPGGTYEQYF. The V and J genes are TRBV20-1 and TRBJ2-7; 8 bases agree with TRBD1. This CDR3 is 14 amino acids long. Germline assignment: CDR1 DFQATT and CDR2 SNEGSKA (reference sequence). V lost 3 bases, J lost 2 bases, and 6 bases stayed unmatched.

The DNA for the CDR3 is TGTGCCAGCAGTTCAACCCAGGCTGGCGAGCAGTACTTC. It specifies CASSSTQAGEQYF. The chain uses TRBV6-2 or TRBV6-3 and TRBJ2-7; unclear D gene. Germline V gene sequence: CDR1 MNHEY, CDR2 SVGEGT. This CDR3 spans 13 amino acids. V was shortened by 4 bases and J by 6 bases, with 13 bases between the two germline ends.